The present T cell receptor beta chain was sequenced within a study of regulatory T cells in long-lasting Graves disease. This CDR3 has 17 amino acids. Germline loops: CDR1 LNHDA, CDR2 SQIVND (reference sequence). The ends lost 0 bases at V and 0 bases at J; junction bases unmatched: 4. Documented time point: persistent/refractory GD, antithyroid drugs over 5 years with positive TRAb. Scientists built the TCR library using RNA that was extracted from PBMCs. In building TCR beta libraries, iRepertoire HTBI primers were used together with Arm-PCR of CDR3 regions. From the multiplex PCR reads, TCRdb called clonotypes with MiXCR, one entry per CDR3 protein. The repertoire consists of fewer than 450,000 distinct CDR3 sequences, with around 20% occurring once and the leading ten covering approximately 25%.

The sample here was peripheral blood mononuclear cells (PBMCs), taken when the disease was refractory, from a patient treated with antithyroid drugs. The source is a female donor with Graves disease. V is TRBV19 and J is TRBJ2-2, with 7 bases that match TRBD2. CDR3 amino acids: CASSIDQLAPNTGELFF. The CDR3 DNA reads as TGTGCCAGTAGTATAGACCAACTAGCGCCGAACACCGGGGAGCTGTTTTTT.